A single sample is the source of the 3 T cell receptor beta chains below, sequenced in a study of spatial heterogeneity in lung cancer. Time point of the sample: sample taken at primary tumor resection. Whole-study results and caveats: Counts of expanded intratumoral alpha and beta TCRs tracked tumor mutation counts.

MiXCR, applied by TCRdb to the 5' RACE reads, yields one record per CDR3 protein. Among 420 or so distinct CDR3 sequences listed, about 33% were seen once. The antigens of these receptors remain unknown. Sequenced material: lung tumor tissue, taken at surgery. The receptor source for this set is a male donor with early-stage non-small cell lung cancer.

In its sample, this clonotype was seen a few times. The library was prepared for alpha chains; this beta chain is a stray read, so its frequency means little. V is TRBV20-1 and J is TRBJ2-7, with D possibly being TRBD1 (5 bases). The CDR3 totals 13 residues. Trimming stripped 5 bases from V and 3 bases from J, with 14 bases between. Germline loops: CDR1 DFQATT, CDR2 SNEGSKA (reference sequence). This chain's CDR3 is CSALISQGYEQYF. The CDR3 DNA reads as TGCAGTGCTCTGATTAGTCAGGGCTACGAGCAGTACTTC.

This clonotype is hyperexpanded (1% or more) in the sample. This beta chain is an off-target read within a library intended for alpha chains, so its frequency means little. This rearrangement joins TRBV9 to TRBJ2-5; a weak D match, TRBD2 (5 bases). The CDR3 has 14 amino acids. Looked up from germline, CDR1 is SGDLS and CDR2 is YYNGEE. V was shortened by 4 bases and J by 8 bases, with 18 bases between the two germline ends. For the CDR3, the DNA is TGTGCCAGCAGCCCCCCCACCCAAGAGGGTACCCAGTACTTC. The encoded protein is CASSPPTQEGTQYF.

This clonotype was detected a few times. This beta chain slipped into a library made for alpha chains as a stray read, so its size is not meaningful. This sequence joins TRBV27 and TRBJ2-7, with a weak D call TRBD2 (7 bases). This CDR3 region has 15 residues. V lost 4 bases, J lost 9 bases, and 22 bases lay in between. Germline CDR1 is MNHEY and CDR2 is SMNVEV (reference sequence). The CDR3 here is CASSSAGGLLFGQYF. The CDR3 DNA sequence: TGTGCCAGCAGTTCCGCCGGGGGGCTTCTTTTCGGGCAGTACTTC.